The following is a TCR beta chain sequence with its context. This CDR3 contains 15 residues. V lost 3 bases, J lost 4 bases, and 16 bases lay in between. Germline V gives CDR1 SGDLS, CDR2 YYNGEE. The data originate from a study of blood T cell repertoires in COVID-19. The method was immunoSEQ multiplex PCR; TCRdb's version includes in-frame clones alone and lacks a portion of them. The sample consists of some 270,000 clones, 70% to 90% of them appearing once. The sequenced sample consisted of peripheral blood. The V call is TRBV9, the J call TRBJ1-1; D perhaps matches TRBD1 (5 bases). This sequence was found in a woman in her 70s with acute or convalescent COVID-19. The DNA of the CDR3 is TGTGCCAGCAGCGCCCTCCCGGAGGGGACCACTGAAGCTTTCTTT. Protein: CASSALPEGTTEAFF.